This T cell receptor beta chain was found in a study of blood T cells in healthy people across ages. Regarding the study as a whole: Versus aged donors, long-lived donors had higher diversity and more naive CD4+ cells. PBMCs that were unsorted prevented a conclusive naive versus antigen-experienced comparison.

The donors, all healthy, were Caucasians living in Russia, aged roughly 6 to 100. About this clonotype itself: Its antigen is currently unknown.

For the second PCR, which ran for about 6 to 11 cycles, a sample-barcoded 5' primer and a J-beta primer mix were used. All cDNA molecules were each tagged by a template-switch adaptor with 12 random nucleotides. TCRdb recomputed calls from the 5' RACE reads with MiXCR, one row per CDR3 protein. The sample carries some 1.5 million distinct CDR3 sequences, 28% recorded once. Looked up from germline, CDR1 is LGHNT and CDR2 is FRNRAP. The CDR3 extends over 14 amino acids. V was trimmed by 9 bases and J by 8 bases, leaving 21 bases between them. Input material: blood. The chain carries TRBV12-5 and TRBJ2-3; TRBD2 might be the D (6 bases). This receptor was obtained from a woman aged 25 to 39 in good health. CDR3 loop: CASEYLGGSVTQYF. CDR3 DNA sequence: TGTGCTAGCGAGTACCTTGGGGGGTCTGTTACGCAGTATTTT.